These T cell receptor beta chains were read from a single sample in a study of CD8 T cells in ankylosing spondylitis. MiXCR, run by TCRdb on the 5' RACE reads, gives a single entry per CDR3 protein. Of some 140,000 distinct CDR3 sequences in the sample, 5.5% to 7.5% were seen once. The sequencing input was blood, either unsorted or a sorted T cell fraction (not recorded which). Receptors were obtained from a female donor with ankylosing spondylitis or in good health (not recorded which). Each CDR3 is given with its conserved first and last residue. The D gene is left open where the match is weak. A clone size is listed for some rows: how often the clone was seen (once, few, many), or a class if it is expanded.

>TRBJ1-5|TRBV20-1|many|TRBD1
TGCAGTGCTACGCAAACAGGGGATAGCAATCAGCCCCAGCATTTT
CSATQTGDSNQPQHF
>TRBJ1-2|TRBV7-9|few|-
TGTGCCAGCAGCTTAGCTGGGGGCGGTCACGGCTACACCTTC
CASSLAGGGHGYTF
>TRBJ1-1|TRBV18|many|-
TGTGCCAGCTCACCACCGGGTATGAGGGGACAAGCTGAAGCTTTCTTT
CASSPPGMRGQAEAFF
>TRBJ1-1|TRBV15|-|TRBD1
TGTGCCACCAGCGTCCGACAGGGGGGGACTGAAGCTTTCTTT
CATSVRQGGTEAFF
>TRBJ1-5|TRBV11-2|-|-
TGTGCCAGCAGCTTAGGCCGGTTAAGCAATCAGCCCCAGCATTTT
CASSLGRLSNQPQHF
>TRBJ1-4|TRBV3-1|many|-
TGTGCCAGCAGCGACACCAGGGGTCTGGATGAAAAACTGTTTTTT
CASSDTRGLDEKLFF
>TRBJ1-1|TRBV20-1|-|-
TGCAGTGCTAGAGATGGTCGGGACCCTGAAGCTTTCTTT
CSARDGRDPEAFF
>TRBJ2-1|TRBV7-2|many|TRBD2
TGTGCCAGCAGCCTCGGCCATAGCGGGGGTTGGGATGAGCAGTTCTTC
CASSLGHSGGWDEQFF
>TRBJ1-6|TRBV7-6|-|-
TGTGCCAGCAGCTTATCCGGACCACCAACTTCACCCCTCCACTTT
CASSLSGPPTSPLHF
>TRBJ1-6|TRBV7-3|many|-
TGTGCCAGCAGCTTAATAGCTAATTCACCCCTCCACTTT
CASSLIANSPLHF
>TRBJ2-7|TRBV7-2|few|-
TGTGCCAGCAGCTTAGGTCAGGAATACTACGAGCAGTACTTC
CASSLGQEYYEQYF
>TRBJ2-1|TRBV4-1|many|TRBD1
TGCGCCAGCAGCCAAGATCGGGACAGGGGGCCTAATGAGCAGTTCTTC
CASSQDRDRGPNEQFF
>TRBJ2-3|TRBV5-1|many|-
TGCGCCAGCAGCTCAAGGCCTAGCACAGATACGCAGTATTTT
CASSSRPSTDTQYF
>TRBJ2-5|TRBV5-1|many|-
TGCGCCAGCAGCACCGGACAGCAAGAGACCCAGTACTTC
CASSTGQQETQYF
>TRBJ2-7|TRBV28|many|-
TGTGCCAGCAGTAAGGTTGACAGACCGAGCAGAAAGTACTTC
CASSKVDRPSRKYF
>TRBJ2-7|TRBV3-1|many|-
TGTGCCAGCTCACCCGGGACAACCTACGAGCAGTACTTC
CASSPGTTYEQYF
>TRBJ1-2|TRBV29-1|many|-
TGCAGCGTCGCCGATGGGGGCGATGGCTACACCTTC
CSVADGGDGYTF
>TRBJ1-2|TRBV2|many|-
TGTGCCAGCATAAGTAACTATGGCTACACCTTC
CASISNYGYTF
>TRBJ1-1|TRBV12-3/TRBV12-4|many|TRBD1
TGTGCCAGCAGTTTTTCCCATACAGGGGGAACTGAAGCTTTCTTT
CASSFSHTGGTEAFF
>TRBJ1-2|TRBV6-1|many|-
TGTGCCAGCAGTCTTAACAGGCCTAACTATGGCTACACCTTC
CASSLNRPNYGYTF
>TRBJ1-5|TRBV6-2/TRBV6-3|many|TRBD1
TGTGCCAGCAGCACGACAGGGGCTAATCAGCCCCAGCATTTT
CASSTTGANQPQHF
>TRBJ1-4|TRBV7-8|many|-
TGTGCCAGCAGCGCAACAGTTCTGGGTGAAAAACTGTTTTTT
CASSATVLGEKLFF
>TRBJ2-1|TRBV7-9|few|-
TGTGCCAGCAGCCGAGACAGACAGATCTACAATGAGCAGTTCTTC
CASSRDRQIYNEQFF
>TRBJ1-4|TRBV4-1|-|-
TGCGCCAGCAGCCGACCGACGATGGGGGACGGCCTTAATGAAAAACTGTTTTTT
CASSRPTMGDGLNEKLFF
>TRBJ1-3|TRBV7-8|few|-
TGTGCCAGCAGCAGGAGGAACAGGGCCCAAAGCCTCTCTGGAAACACCATATATTTT
CASSRRNRAQSLSGNTIYF